The 3 T cell receptor beta chains presented below share a single source sample, sequenced in a study of T cells in women clearing cervical HPV infection. The protocol was immunoSEQ multiplex PCR, while the TCRdb copy is restricted to in-frame clones and leaves out a portion. Its table records around 28,000 clones. Sequenced sample: blood buffy coat. Receptors were obtained from a woman aged 18 to 75 with a cervical HPV16 infection that either progressed to CIN3+ or cleared (not recorded which).

Points on this clone: Read coverage stops 3 residues before the CDR3 terminus; the germline J gene supplies the remainder. The rearrangement joins TRBV5-1 to TRBJ2-7; D tentatively fits TRBD1 or TRBD2 (6 bases each). CDR1 and CDR2 from the germline V gene are SGHRS and YFSETQ. The CDR3 spans 14 residues. V was cut by 2 bases and J by 3 bases, with 12 bases left in between. Partial CDR3 DNA: TGCGCCAGCAGCTTAGGAGGGGGAGTCTACGAG. This translates into CASSLGGGVYE. The full CDR3 is CASSLGGGVYEQYF.

Regarding this clone: Coverage ceases 3 residues before the CDR3 finishes, and the germline J gene fills in the end. This sequence joins TRBV7-3 and TRBJ2-3, with D possibly being TRBD1 (6 bases). The CDR3 spans 17 residues. The V end was cut by 4 bases, the J end by 2 bases, with 19 bases between. Germline CDR1 and CDR2: SGHTA and FQGTGA. This chain's CDR3 is CASSSRRGSPVTDTQYF. The DNA read from the CDR3 is TGTGCCAGCAGCTCTCGCAGGGGCTCTCCAGTCACAGATACG.

About this clone: The CDR3 end is not reached by the read, which stops 3 residues before it; the germline J gene fills it in. The chain employs TRBV6-1 and TRBJ1-2; tentative D call: TRBD1 (5 bases). This CDR3 contains 16 residues. Germline V gene sequence: CDR1 MNHNS, CDR2 SASEGT. The CDR3 region is CASSGTSGGFYNDYTF. CDR3 bases read: TGTGCCAGCAGTGGGACTAGCGGGGGTTTCTACAATGAC.